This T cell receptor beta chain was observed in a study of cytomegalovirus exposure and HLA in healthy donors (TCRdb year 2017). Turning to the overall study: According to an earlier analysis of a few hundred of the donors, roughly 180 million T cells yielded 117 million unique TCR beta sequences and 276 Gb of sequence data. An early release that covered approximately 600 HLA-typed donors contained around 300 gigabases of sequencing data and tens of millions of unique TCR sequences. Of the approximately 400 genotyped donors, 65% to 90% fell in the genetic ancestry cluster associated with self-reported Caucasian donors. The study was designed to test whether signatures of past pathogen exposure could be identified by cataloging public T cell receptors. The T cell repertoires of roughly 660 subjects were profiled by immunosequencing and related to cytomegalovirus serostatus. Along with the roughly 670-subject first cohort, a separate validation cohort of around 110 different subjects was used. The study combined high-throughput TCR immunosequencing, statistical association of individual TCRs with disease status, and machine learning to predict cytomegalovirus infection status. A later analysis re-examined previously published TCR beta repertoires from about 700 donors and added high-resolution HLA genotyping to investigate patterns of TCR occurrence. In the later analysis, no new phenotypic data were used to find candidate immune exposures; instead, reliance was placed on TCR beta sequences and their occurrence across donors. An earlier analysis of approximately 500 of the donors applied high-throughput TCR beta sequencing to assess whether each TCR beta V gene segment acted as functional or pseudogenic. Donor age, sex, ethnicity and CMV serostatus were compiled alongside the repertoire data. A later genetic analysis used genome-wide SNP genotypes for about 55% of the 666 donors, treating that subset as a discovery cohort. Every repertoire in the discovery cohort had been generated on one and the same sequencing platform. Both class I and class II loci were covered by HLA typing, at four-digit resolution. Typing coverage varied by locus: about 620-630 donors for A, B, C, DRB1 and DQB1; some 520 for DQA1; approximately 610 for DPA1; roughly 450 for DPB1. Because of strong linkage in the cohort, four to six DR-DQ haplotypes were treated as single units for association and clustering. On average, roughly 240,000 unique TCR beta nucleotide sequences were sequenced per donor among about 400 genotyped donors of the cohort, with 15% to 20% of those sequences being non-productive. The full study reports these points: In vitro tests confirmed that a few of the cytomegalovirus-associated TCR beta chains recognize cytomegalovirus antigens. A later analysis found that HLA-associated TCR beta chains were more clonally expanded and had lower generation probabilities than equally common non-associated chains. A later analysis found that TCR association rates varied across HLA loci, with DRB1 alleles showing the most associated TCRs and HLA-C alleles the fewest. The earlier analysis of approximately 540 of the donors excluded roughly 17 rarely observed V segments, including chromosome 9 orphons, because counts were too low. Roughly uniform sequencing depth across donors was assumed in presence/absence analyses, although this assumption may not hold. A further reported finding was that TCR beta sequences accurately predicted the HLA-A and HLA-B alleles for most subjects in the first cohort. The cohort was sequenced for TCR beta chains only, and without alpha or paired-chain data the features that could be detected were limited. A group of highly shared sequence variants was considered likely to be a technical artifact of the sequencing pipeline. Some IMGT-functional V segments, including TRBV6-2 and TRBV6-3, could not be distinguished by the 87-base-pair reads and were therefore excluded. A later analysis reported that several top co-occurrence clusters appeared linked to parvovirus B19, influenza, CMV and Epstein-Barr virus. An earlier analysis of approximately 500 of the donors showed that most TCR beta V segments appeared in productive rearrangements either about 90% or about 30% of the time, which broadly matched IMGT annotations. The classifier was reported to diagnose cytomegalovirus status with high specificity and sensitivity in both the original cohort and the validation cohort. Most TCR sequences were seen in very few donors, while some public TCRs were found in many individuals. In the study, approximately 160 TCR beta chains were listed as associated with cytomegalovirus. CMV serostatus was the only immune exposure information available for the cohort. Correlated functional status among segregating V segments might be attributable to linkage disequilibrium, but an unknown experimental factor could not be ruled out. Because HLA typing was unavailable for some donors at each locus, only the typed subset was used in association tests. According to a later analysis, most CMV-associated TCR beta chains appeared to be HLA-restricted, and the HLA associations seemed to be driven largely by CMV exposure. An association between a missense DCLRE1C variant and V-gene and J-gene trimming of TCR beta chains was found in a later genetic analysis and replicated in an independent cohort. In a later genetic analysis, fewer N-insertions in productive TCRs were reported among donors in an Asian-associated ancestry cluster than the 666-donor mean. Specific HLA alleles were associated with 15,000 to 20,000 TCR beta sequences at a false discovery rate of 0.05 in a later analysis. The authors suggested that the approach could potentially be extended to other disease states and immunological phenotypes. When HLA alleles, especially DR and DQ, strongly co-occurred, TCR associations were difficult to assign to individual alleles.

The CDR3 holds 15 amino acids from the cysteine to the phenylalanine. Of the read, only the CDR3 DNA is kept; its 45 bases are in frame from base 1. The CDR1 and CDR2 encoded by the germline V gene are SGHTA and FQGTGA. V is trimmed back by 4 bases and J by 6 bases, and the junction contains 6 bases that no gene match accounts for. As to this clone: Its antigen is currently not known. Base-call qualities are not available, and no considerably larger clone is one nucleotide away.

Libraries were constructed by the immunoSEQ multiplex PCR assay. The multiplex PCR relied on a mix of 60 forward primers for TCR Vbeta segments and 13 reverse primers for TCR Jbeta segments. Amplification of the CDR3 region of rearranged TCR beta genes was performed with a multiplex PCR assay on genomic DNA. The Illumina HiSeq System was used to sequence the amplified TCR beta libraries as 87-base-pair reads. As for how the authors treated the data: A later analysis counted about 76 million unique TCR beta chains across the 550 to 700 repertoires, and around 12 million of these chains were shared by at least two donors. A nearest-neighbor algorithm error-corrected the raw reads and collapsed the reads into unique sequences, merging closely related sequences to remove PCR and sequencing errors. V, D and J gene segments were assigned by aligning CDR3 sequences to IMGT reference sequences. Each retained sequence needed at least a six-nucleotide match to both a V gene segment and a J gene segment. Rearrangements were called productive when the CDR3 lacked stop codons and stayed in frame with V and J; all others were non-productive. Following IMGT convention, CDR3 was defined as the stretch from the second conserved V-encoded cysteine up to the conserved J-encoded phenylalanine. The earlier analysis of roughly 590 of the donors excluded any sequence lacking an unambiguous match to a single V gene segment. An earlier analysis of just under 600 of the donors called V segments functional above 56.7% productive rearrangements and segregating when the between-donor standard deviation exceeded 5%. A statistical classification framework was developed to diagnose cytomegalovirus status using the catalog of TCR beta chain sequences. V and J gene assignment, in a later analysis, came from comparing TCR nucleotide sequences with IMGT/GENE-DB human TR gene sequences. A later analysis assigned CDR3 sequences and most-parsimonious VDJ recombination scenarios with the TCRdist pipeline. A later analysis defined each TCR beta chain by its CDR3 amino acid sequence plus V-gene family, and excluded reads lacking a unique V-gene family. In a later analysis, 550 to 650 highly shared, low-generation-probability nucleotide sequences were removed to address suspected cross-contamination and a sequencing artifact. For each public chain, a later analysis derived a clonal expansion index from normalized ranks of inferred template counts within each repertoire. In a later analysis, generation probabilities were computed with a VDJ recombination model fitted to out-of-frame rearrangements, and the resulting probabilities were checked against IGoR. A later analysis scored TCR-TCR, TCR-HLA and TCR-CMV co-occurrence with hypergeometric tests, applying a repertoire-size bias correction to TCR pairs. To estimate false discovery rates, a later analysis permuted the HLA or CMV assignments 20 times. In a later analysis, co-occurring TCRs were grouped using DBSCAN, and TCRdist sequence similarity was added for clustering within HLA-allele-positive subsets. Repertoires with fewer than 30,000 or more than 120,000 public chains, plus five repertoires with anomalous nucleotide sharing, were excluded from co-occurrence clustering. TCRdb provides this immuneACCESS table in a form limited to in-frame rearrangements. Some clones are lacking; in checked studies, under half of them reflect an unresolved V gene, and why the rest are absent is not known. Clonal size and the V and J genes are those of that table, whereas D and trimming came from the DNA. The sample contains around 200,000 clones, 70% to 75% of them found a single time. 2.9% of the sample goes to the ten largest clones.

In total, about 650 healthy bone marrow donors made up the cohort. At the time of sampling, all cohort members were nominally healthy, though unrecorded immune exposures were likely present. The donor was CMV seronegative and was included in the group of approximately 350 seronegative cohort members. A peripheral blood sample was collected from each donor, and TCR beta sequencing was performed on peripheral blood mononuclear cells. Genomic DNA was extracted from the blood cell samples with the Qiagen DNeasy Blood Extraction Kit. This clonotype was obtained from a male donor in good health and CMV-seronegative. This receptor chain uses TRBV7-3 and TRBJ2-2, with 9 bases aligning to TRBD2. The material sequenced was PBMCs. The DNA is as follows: TGTGCCAGCAGCTATATAGCGGGAGAGGCCGGGGAGCTGTTTTTT. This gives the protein CASSYIAGEAGELFF.